The T cell receptor (beta chain) under discussion was sequenced for a study of beta chain features in type 1 diabetes (dated by TCRdb to the late 2010s). Regarding the research as a whole: Patients and healthy donors did not differ in mean age, gender distribution, total cell number or subset yield. In the study, recently diagnosed type 1 diabetes patients and matched healthy donors were compared on the TCRB repertoires of their sorted circulating CD4+ T cell subsets. A total of about 110 million sorted cells were examined across all samples, and the number of cells per subset was strongly correlated with RNA yield. Regulatory and stem cell-like memory subsets were isolated from only 8 patients and 8 healthy donors, whereas naive and central memory subsets came from all 30 or so donors.

In regard to this clone: No cognate antigen has been identified for it. No quality values exist for individual bases; no much larger clone is one base distant.

Each donor gave one peripheral blood draw, averaging approximately 120 mL, which was collected into heparinised tubes. A BD FACSAria II and a panel including CD45RO, CCR7, CD25, CD127, CD95 and CD27 were used to sort naive, central memory, regulatory and stem cell-like memory CD4+ T cells. A purity above 95% was achieved for all sorted populations. PBMCs were separated immediately by Lymphoprep density gradient centrifugation and were stained directly, without being cultured. To minimize batch effects, samples were stained and sorted in pairs, one healthy donor with one patient per experiment. The entire isolated RNA was reverse transcribed using the High Capacity cDNA Reverse Transcription Kit, and thus expressed TCRB transcripts were sequenced. Naive, central memory and regulatory T cell samples underwent deep immunoSEQ sequencing, averaging about 3.57 million total reads per sample. Sorted cells were lysed in RLT buffer, and RNA was extracted using DNase-treated RNeasy Micro or Mini kits according to cell number. To prevent cross-contamination, each cell subset was processed individually, whereas patient and healthy donor samples were processed jointly. TCRB sequences were amplified from cDNA with the immunoSEQ multiplex PCR, producing 87-bp fragments spanning the CDR3 region. The amplicons were sequenced using the Illumina HiSeq platform. On the authors' methods: Synthetic template baselines were used to correct PCR bias computationally, reads within Hamming distance 2 were collapsed, and singletons that could not be merged were discarded. Reads were aligned to IMGT to assign V, D and J genes, CDR3 length, and insertions or deletions at six rearrangement sites. Within each subset, clonotype counts were normalized to the number of sorted cells before true diversity and Gini coefficients were calculated with the tcR R package. The overlap coefficient, calculated on TCRB nucleotide sequences, was used to measure repertoire sharing. What TCRdb holds here is the immuneACCESS table cut down to in-frame rearrangements. Part of the clones is not present; checked against another copy, under half of the missing clones reflect an unresolved V gene, and the others are unexplained. V, J and clone size were drawn from that table, and D and trimming were deduced from the DNA. The sample table contains around 120,000 clones; only one count was recorded for approximately 15% of them. Jointly, the top ten make up around 2.5% of the sample.

Measured from the cysteine to the phenylalanine, the CDR3 is 13 residues long. This entry keeps only the CDR3 DNA: 39 bases, framed from base 1. As encoded in the germline V gene, CDR1 is SQVTM while CDR2 is ANQGSEA. Trimming leaves V shorter by 4 bases and J shorter by 5 bases, with the junction holding 8 bases beyond the gene matches. Beyond this particular receptor, the publication reports: Naive, central memory and regulatory TCRB repertoires appeared to be more alike among patients than among healthy donors. Shorter templates might have been favored by PCR, but patient and control samples were amplified and corrected together, so both groups would have been affected equally by any skew. A moderate but significant shortening of TCRB CDR3 length was observed in type 1 diabetes patients in all four CD4+ subsets. Patients with type 1 diabetes made fewer insertions and deleted more nucleotides at VDJ recombination sites, implying thymic rearrangement abnormalities. Because cDNA was sequenced instead of genomic DNA, activated cells with high expression could be over-represented, although the groups did not differ in activation or CD3 levels. HLA sub-analyses involved small numbers of individuals, so any influence of HLA type on TCRB rearrangement remained unresolved.

What was sequenced was central memory CD4+ T cells from blood. This receptor chain uses TRBV29-1 and TRBJ2-7, with TRBD2 matching 7 junction bases. This clonotype was sampled from a man aged 18 to 29 with type 1 diabetes. For the CDR3, the sequence is CSVVKGGVNEQYF. The sequenced DNA is TGCAGCGTTGTGAAGGGAGGGGTCAACGAGCAGTACTTC.